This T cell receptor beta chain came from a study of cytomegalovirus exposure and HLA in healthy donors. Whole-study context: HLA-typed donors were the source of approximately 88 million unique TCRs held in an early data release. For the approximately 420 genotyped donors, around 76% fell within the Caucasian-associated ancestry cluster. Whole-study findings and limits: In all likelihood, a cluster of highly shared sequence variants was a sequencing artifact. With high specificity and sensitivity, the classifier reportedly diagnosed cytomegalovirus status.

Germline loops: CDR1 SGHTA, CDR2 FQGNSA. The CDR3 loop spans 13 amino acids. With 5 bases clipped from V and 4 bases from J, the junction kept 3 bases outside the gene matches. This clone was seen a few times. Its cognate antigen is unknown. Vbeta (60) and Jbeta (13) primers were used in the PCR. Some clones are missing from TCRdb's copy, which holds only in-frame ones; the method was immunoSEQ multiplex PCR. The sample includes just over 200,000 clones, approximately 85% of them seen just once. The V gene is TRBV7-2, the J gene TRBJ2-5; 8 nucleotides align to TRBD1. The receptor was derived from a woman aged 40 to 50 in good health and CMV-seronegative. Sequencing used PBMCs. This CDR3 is CASSGQGRETQYF. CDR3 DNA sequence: TGTGCCAGCAGCGGACAGGGAAGAGAGACCCAGTACTTC.